Listed below are T cell receptor beta chains from one sample, sequenced in a study of T-cell reconstitution after alpha-beta-depleted transplantation in children. MiXCR was run by TCRdb on the PCR reads, yielding one entry per CDR3 protein. The sample includes over 400,000 distinct CDR3 sequences, 43% seen only once; the top ten take 27%. The material was PBMCs, obtained before TCRalphabeta/CD19-depleted stem cell transplant. Receptors originate from a girl aged 2 to 9 with aplastic anemia, due to receive a stem cell transplant. Each CDR3 is given with its conserved first and last residue. D genes are given only for firm matches. Size tells how often a clone was seen (once, few, many) or the class of an expanded clone, and some rows leave it out.

clone size,J gene,D gene,V gene,CDR3 DNA,CDR3 protein
-,TRBJ2-7,TRBD1,TRBV9,TGTGCCAGCAGCGTAAAGCCGGGACAGGGGTACCACGAGCAGTACTTC,CASSVKPGQGYHEQYF
once,TRBJ2-1,-,TRBV7-6,TGTGCCAGCAGCTTGGGCGACTACTTTGGAGATGAGCAGTTCTTC,CASSLGDYFGDEQFF
many,TRBJ2-7,TRBD1,TRBV20-1,TGCAGTGCTAGAGGTCCCGAGGGGGCCGACGAGCAGTACTTC,CSARGPEGADEQYF
-,TRBJ2-3,TRBD2,TRBV7-3,TGTGCCAGCAGCTTAGAGGGAGGGCCAGATACGCAGTATTTT,CASSLEGGPDTQYF
few,TRBJ2-1,TRBD2,TRBV20-1,TGCAGTGCTAGAGACCAGCGGGGCAGGAATGAGCAGTTCTTC,CSARDQRGRNEQFF
-,TRBJ1-2,-,TRBV6-5,TGTGCCAGCAGTTACTCGGAGGCCGGGGACTATGGCTACACCTTC,CASSYSEAGDYGYTF
many,TRBJ2-3,TRBD1,TRBV4-1,TGCGCCAGCAGCCAAGTGTTACAGGGGGGCACAGATACGCAGTATTTT,CASSQVLQGGTDTQYF
many,TRBJ1-1,TRBD1,TRBV4-1,TGCGCCAGCAGCCAGGGACAGGGGCTCACTGAAGCTTTCTTT,CASSQGQGLTEAFF
-,TRBJ2-1,-,TRBV29-1,TGCAGCGTGGGCACCTACGTACTCAATGAGCAGTTCTTC,CSVGTYVLNEQFF
-,TRBJ2-3,-,TRBV29-1,TGCAGCGTTGTTGCGTCTGGGGTGTTCTTCACAGATACGCAGTATTTT,CSVVASGVFFTDTQYF
-,TRBJ2-1,-,TRBV20-1,TGCAGTGGAAGAGGCGGCAATGAGCAGTTCTTC,CSGRGGNEQFF
few,TRBJ2-4,-,TRBV4-1,TGCGCCAGCAGCCAGGGGCCGAATCAGTACTTC,CASSQGPNQYF
few,TRBJ2-1,-,TRBV27,TGTGCCAGCAGTCCCTTTTTAGCGAGCTCCTACAATGAGCAGTTCTTC,CASSPFLASSYNEQFF
few,TRBJ1-6,TRBD1,TRBV13,TGTGCCAGCAGCCCCGGGACAGGGGCTGGAAGGCCCCTCCACTTT,CASSPGTGAGRPLHF
once,TRBJ1-1,-,TRBV7-9,TGTGCCAGCAGTCCCCCTCCCATGACTGAAGCTTTCTTT,CASSPPPMTEAFF
-,TRBJ2-6,TRBD1,TRBV6-5,TGTGCCAGCAGTTACTCAGGGACAGGGAGAGGATCTGGGGCCAACGTCCTGACTTTC,CASSYSGTGRGSGANVLTF
few,TRBJ1-1,-,TRBV12-2,TGTGCAAGTCGCTTGCAGAGGGAAAAGAACACTGAAGCTTTCTTT,CASRLQREKNTEAFF
-,TRBJ1-6,-,TRBV6-2/TRBV6-3,TGTGCCAGCAGTTACGGGGAAACAGCCTTGGACCTCCACTTT,CASSYGETALDLHF
-,TRBJ2-4,TRBD1,TRBV5-1,TGCGCCAGCAGCTTGGGGGACAGGGGGGTCCTAGCCAAAAACATTCAGTACTTC,CASSLGDRGVLAKNIQYF
few,TRBJ2-7,TRBD1,TRBV9,TGTGCCAGCAGCTCACACTCCGGCGGGGACAGGGGGCGCGAGCAGTACTTC,CASSSHSGGDRGREQYF
-,TRBJ1-1,TRBD1,TRBV18,TGTGCCAGCTCACCAGATCCAGGGGGCAACACTGAAGCTTTCTTT,CASSPDPGGNTEAFF
many,TRBJ2-1,TRBD2,TRBV20-1,TGCAGTGCTAGACTAGCGGGAGCTACTGAGCAGTTCTTC,CSARLAGATEQFF
-,TRBJ2-1,TRBD2,TRBV5-1,TGCGCCAGCAGCCTCGACCGACTAGCGGGAGCAGTTGATGAGCAGTTCTTC,CASSLDRLAGAVDEQFF
-,TRBJ2-1,TRBD1,TRBV28,TGTGCCAGCAGTCTAGTACCGGGACAGGGCATGAATGAGCAGTTCTTC,CASSLVPGQGMNEQFF
-,TRBJ2-5,TRBD2,TRBV6-1,TGTGCCAACCCCCGGACTAGCGGAGCATACCAAGAGACCCAGTACTTC,CANPRTSGAYQETQYF
few,TRBJ2-2,-,TRBV7-9,TGTGCCAGCAGCCCCGAGGGTAACACCGGGGAGCTGTTTTTT,CASSPEGNTGELFF
-,TRBJ2-1,-,TRBV20-1,TGCAGTGCTAGAGTGTTTCAAGCGGCCCTTTACAATGAGCAGTTCTTC,CSARVFQAALYNEQFF
-,TRBJ2-3,TRBD2,TRBV20-1,TGCAGTGCTAGAGATCTTACCCAAGGCGGGGGGGCGGGAGACACGCAGTATTTT,CSARDLTQGGGAGDTQYF
few,TRBJ2-7,TRBD2,TRBV27,TGTGCCAGCAGTTTAGGACTAGCGGGAGGGGGAATGTTCGAGCAGTACTTC,CASSLGLAGGGMFEQYF
-,TRBJ2-1,-,TRBV10-2,TGCGCCAGCGAAGGACGGTTAGGTAGTGAGCAGTTCTTC,CASEGRLGSEQFF
few,TRBJ1-3,-,TRBV19,TGTGCCAGTAGTAGGACAGCGTGGGACACCATATATTTT,CASSRTAWDTIYF
few,TRBJ2-6,-,TRBV20-1,TGCAGTGCCCGAGGAGGGGCCGGGGCCAACGTCCTGACTTTC,CSARGGAGANVLTF
-,TRBJ2-2,TRBD2,TRBV5-1,TGCGCCAGCAGCTTGGCCGAGCGGGGGCTCACCGGGGAGCTGTTTTTT,CASSLAERGLTGELFF
-,TRBJ2-7,TRBD2,TRBV7-2,TGTGCCAGCAGCCCAGGGGCGGGGGGATACGAGCAGTACTTC,CASSPGAGGYEQYF
-,TRBJ2-5,-,TRBV5-6,TGTGCCAGCAGCTCTAGGACAAGAGGGTCCCAAGAGACCCAGTACTTC,CASSSRTRGSQETQYF
many,TRBJ2-7,-,TRBV20-1,TGCAGTGCTAGGGGATCTAGCGCTGGGTGGGAGCAGTACTTC,CSARGSSAGWEQYF
-,TRBJ2-2,TRBD2,TRBV20-1,TGCAGTGCGGTACGAGCGGGGGGCCCGAACACCGGGGAGCTGTTTTTT,CSAVRAGGPNTGELFF
few,TRBJ1-5,TRBD1,TRBV3-1,TGTGCCAGCAGCCTCCAGGGGGCGAGCAATCAGCCCCAGCATTTT,CASSLQGASNQPQHF
many,TRBJ1-1,TRBD1,TRBV29-1,TGCAGCGTAGGCAATCCAGGGGGCACTGAAGCTTTCTTT,CSVGNPGGTEAFF
-,TRBJ1-5,-,TRBV4-1,TGCGCCAGCAGCCCTATTGTCCGTGGCCAGCCCCAGCATTTT,CASSPIVRGQPQHF
-,TRBJ2-5,-,TRBV5-1,TGCGCCAGCAGCCCCCGAGGGCTCCAAGAGACCCAGTACTTC,CASSPRGLQETQYF
-,TRBJ2-2,-,TRBV15,TGTGCCACCAGCAGAGACAGGACTACGAACACCGGGGAGCTGTTTTTT,CATSRDRTTNTGELFF
many,TRBJ2-1,TRBD2,TRBV20-1,TGCAGTGCTAGAGACTGGACTAGTCACAATGAGCAGTTCTTC,CSARDWTSHNEQFF
-,TRBJ2-3,-,TRBV7-9,TGTGCCAGCAGCTTATCCGTCGGACTCACAGATACGCAGTATTTT,CASSLSVGLTDTQYF
-,TRBJ2-3,-,TRBV27,TGTGCCAGCAGAGGTTGGGATACGCAGTATTTT,CASRGWDTQYF
few,TRBJ2-1,TRBD2,TRBV9,TGTGCCAGCGCCTCGGGTAGCGGGGTTTACAATGAGCAGTTCTTC,CASASGSGVYNEQFF
-,TRBJ1-5,-,TRBV7-2,TGTGCCAGCAGCTTGGACTCAGGGAGGGATCAGCCCCAGCATTTT,CASSLDSGRDQPQHF
few,TRBJ2-7,-,TRBV5-6,TGTGCCAGCAGCGATCAGGGTCGGCCCTTCCTCGAGCAGTACTTC,CASSDQGRPFLEQYF
-,TRBJ2-7,TRBD1,TRBV4-2,TGTGCCAGCAGCCAAGTAGCCGGGACAGTAGTAACCTACGAGCAGTACTTC,CASSQVAGTVVTYEQYF
many,TRBJ1-2,-,TRBV5-1,TGCGCCAGCAGCTTGGATTATGGGGGCTACACCTTC,CASSLDYGGYTF
-,TRBJ2-7,-,TRBV5-4,TGTGCCAGCAGCTTGCCCGGGACTGCCTACGAGCAGTACTTC,CASSLPGTAYEQYF
-,TRBJ1-5,-,TRBV20-1,TGCAGTGCTAGAGGGAGGGGTCAGCCCCAGCATTTT,CSARGRGQPQHF
-,TRBJ2-7,-,TRBV20-1,TGCAGTGCTAGGGGGACCGACTACTACGAGCAGTACTTC,CSARGTDYYEQYF
-,TRBJ2-1,-,TRBV7-2,TGTGCCAGCAGCCGTAGTATTGAGCAGTTCTTC,CASSRSIEQFF
many,TRBJ2-1,-,TRBV28,TGTGCCAGCAGTTTATTAGGGAGAGGCAATGAGCAGTTCTTC,CASSLLGRGNEQFF
few,TRBJ2-5,-,TRBV20-1,TGCAGTGCTAGAGAGCAGAGAGCAGCAGAGACCCAGTACTTC,CSAREQRAAETQYF
few,TRBJ2-7,TRBD2,TRBV5-1,TGCGCCAGACTAGCGGGAGGGCCCTCGCAGGACTACGAGCAGTACTTC,CARLAGGPSQDYEQYF
-,TRBJ2-3,TRBD2,TRBV19,TGTGCCAGTAAACTAGCGGGGTCAGATACGCAGTATTTT,CASKLAGSDTQYF
-,TRBJ1-4,-,TRBV6-1,TGTGCCAGCAGTGAAGAAGGGGATCAGAAAGAAAAACTGTTTTTT,CASSEEGDQKEKLFF
-,TRBJ2-5,-,TRBV7-6,TGTGCCAGCAGCTCAGGGGATGAGACGGCCGCCACCCAGTACTTC,CASSSGDETAATQYF